This TCR beta chain originates from a study of blood T cell repertoires in COVID-19. In its sample, this clone was seen a few times. V dropped 4 bases and J dropped 7 bases, with 11 bases sitting between them. Germline-derived CDR1 and CDR2 are MNHEY and SVGEGT. This CDR3 has 13 amino acids. Sequencing used immunoSEQ multiplex PCR; TCRdb keeps in-frame clones, though not all of them. The top ten clones hold about 16% of a sample with about 83,000 clones, 65% to 85% of them seen once. The sequenced material came from peripheral blood. The origin of this receptor is a woman older than 75 with acute or convalescent COVID-19. V gene TRBV6-2 or TRBV6-3 combines with J gene TRBJ2-1; tentatively, D is TRBD2 (6 bases). The CDR3 spells CASSFPSVNEQFF. The CDR3 region has the DNA TGTGCCAGCAGTTTCCCTAGCGTAAATGAGCAGTTCTTC.